This T cell receptor (beta chain) was identified in a study of cytomegalovirus exposure and HLA in healthy donors (dated by TCRdb to about 2017). With respect to the entire study: An earlier analysis of a few hundred of the donors reported approximately 280 Gb of sequence data and 117 million unique TCR beta sequences obtained from around 190 million T cells. To predict cytomegalovirus infection status, the study brought together high-throughput TCR immunosequencing, statistical association of individual TCRs with disease status, and machine learning. In an earlier analysis of 587 of the donors, high-throughput TCR beta sequencing was used to judge whether each TCR beta V gene segment behaved as functional or pseudogenic. All discovery cohort repertoires had been generated on a single sequencing platform. Among the approximately 400 genotyped donors, more than 70% belonged to the genetic ancestry cluster associated with self-reported Caucasian donors. Because of strong linkage in the cohort, five DR-DQ haplotypes were treated as single units for association and clustering. A later genetic analysis used genome-wide SNP genotypes for about three fifths of the roughly 700 donors, treating that subset as a discovery cohort. Roughly 300 gigabases of sequencing data and 70 million to 85 million unique TCR sequences were included in an early release covering 550 to 800 HLA-typed donors. The later analysis used no new phenotypic data to find candidate immune exposures, relying instead on TCR beta sequences and their occurrence across donors. The study aimed to test whether cataloging public T cell receptors could reveal signatures of past pathogen exposure. The study used immunosequencing to profile the T cell repertoires of around 600 subjects and linked those repertoires to cytomegalovirus serostatus. On average, roughly 240,000 unique TCR beta nucleotide sequences were sequenced per donor among 398 genotyped donors of the cohort, with about 19% of those sequences being non-productive. Donor age, sex, ethnicity and CMV serostatus were compiled alongside the repertoire data. A later analysis re-analyzed previously published TCR beta repertoires from roughly 690 donors and added high-resolution HLA genotyping to study TCR occurrence patterns. Both class I and class II loci were covered by HLA typing, at four-digit resolution. The number of donors typed differed by locus, with 629-630 for A, B, C, DRB1 and DQB1, around 500 for DQA1, about 610 for DPA1, and over 400 for DPB1. In addition to the first cohort of 666 subjects, a separate validation cohort of approximately 110 different subjects was used. Summary of the overall study and its limitations: In a later analysis, HLA-associated TCR beta chains showed more clonal expansion and lower generation probabilities than non-associated chains that were equally common. Most TCR sequences were observed very rarely across donors, whereas some public TCRs were present in many individuals. In the study, 164 TCR beta chains were listed as associated with cytomegalovirus. Most CMV-associated TCR beta chains appeared to be HLA-restricted in a later analysis, and the HLA associations seemed to be driven largely by CMV exposure. The sequencing pipeline was judged likely to have produced a cluster of highly shared sequence variants as a technical artifact. Because some donors lacked HLA typing at each locus, the association tests relied only on the typed subset. In a later analysis, several top co-occurrence clusters were reported to appear linked to parvovirus B19, influenza, CMV and Epstein-Barr virus. Because counts were too low, seventeen rarely observed V segments, including chromosome 9 orphons, were left out of the earlier analysis of a few hundred of the donors. The authors suggested that the approach could potentially be extended to other disease states and immunological phenotypes. Correlated functional status among segregating V segments might be attributable to linkage disequilibrium, but an unknown experimental factor could not be ruled out. A later genetic analysis reported fewer N-insertions in productive TCRs among donors in an Asian-associated ancestry cluster than the roughly 690-donor mean. The only immune exposure information available for the cohort was CMV serostatus. Broadly in line with IMGT annotations, most TCR beta V segments showed up in productive rearrangements about 90% or about 30% of the time in an earlier analysis of 587 of the donors. V-gene and J-gene trimming of TCR beta chains was associated with a missense DCLRE1C variant in a later genetic analysis, and the association was replicated in an independent cohort. When HLA alleles, especially DR and DQ, strongly co-occurred, attributing TCR associations to individual alleles was difficult. This cohort had only TCR beta chains sequenced, and the lack of alpha or paired-chain data limited which features could be detected. A later analysis associated approximately 17,000 TCR beta sequences with specific HLA alleles at a false discovery rate of 0.05. Three of the identified cytomegalovirus-associated TCR beta chains were confirmed in vitro to be specific for cytomegalovirus antigens. A further reported finding was that TCR beta sequences accurately predicted the HLA-A and HLA-B alleles for most subjects in the first cohort. The presence/absence analyses assumed that sequencing depth was roughly uniform across donors, and that assumption may not be true. Cytomegalovirus status was reported to be diagnosed by the classifier with high specificity and sensitivity in both the original and validation cohorts. A later analysis found that TCR association rates varied across HLA loci, with DRB1 alleles showing the most associated TCRs and HLA-C alleles the fewest.

Libraries were prepared through the immunoSEQ multiplex PCR assay. For the multiplex PCR, a mixture combining 60 forward primers for TCR Vbeta segments and 13 reverse primers for TCR Jbeta segments was used. The CDR3 region of rearranged TCR beta genes was amplified from genomic DNA by a multiplex PCR assay. On the Illumina HiSeq System, the amplified TCR beta libraries were sequenced as 87-base-pair reads. Processing in the source paper ran as follows. A later analysis tallied tens of millions of unique TCR beta chains across the roughly 610 repertoires, and approximately 12 million of those chains were shared by two or more donors. Raw reads were error-corrected and collapsed into unique sequences with a nearest-neighbor algorithm that merged closely related sequences to remove PCR and sequencing errors. Alignment of CDR3 sequences to IMGT reference sequences was used to assign V, D and J gene segments. Each retained sequence needed at least a six-nucleotide match to both a V gene segment and a J gene segment. Rearrangements were called productive when the CDR3 lacked stop codons and stayed in frame with V and J; all others were non-productive. Following IMGT convention, CDR3 was defined as the stretch from the second conserved V-encoded cysteine up to the conserved J-encoded phenylalanine. In an earlier analysis of more than 550 of the donors, sequences lacking an unambiguous match to a single V gene segment were excluded. An earlier analysis of around 600 of the donors classified V segments as functional when productive rearrangements were above 56.7% and as segregating when the standard deviation between donors was above 5%. To diagnose cytomegalovirus status from the catalog of TCR beta chain sequences, a statistical classification framework was built. In a later analysis, TCR nucleotide sequences were compared against IMGT/GENE-DB human TR gene sequences so that V and J genes could be assigned. The TCRdist pipeline was used in a later analysis to assign CDR3 sequences and most-parsimonious VDJ recombination scenarios. In a later analysis, each TCR beta chain was defined by its CDR3 amino acid sequence together with its V-gene family, and reads without a unique V-gene family were excluded. In a later analysis, 450 to 600 highly shared, low-generation-probability nucleotide sequences were removed to address suspected cross-contamination and a sequencing artifact. For each public chain, a later analysis derived a clonal expansion index from normalized ranks of inferred template counts within each repertoire. A later analysis computed generation probabilities with a VDJ recombination model fitted to out-of-frame rearrangements, and checked the results against IGoR. In a later analysis, hypergeometric tests were used to score TCR-TCR, TCR-HLA and TCR-CMV co-occurrence, with a repertoire-size bias correction applied to TCR pairs. A later analysis estimated false discovery rates by permuting HLA or CMV assignments 20 times. In a later analysis, co-occurring TCRs were grouped using DBSCAN, and TCRdist sequence similarity was added for clustering within HLA-allele-positive subsets. Repertoires with fewer than 30,000 or more than 120,000 public chains, plus five repertoires with anomalous nucleotide sharing, were excluded from co-occurrence clustering. TCRdb stores this immuneACCESS table with in-frame sequences only. Part of the clones is absent; in the studies checked, under half of the shortfall reflects unresolved V genes, and no reason is known for the rest. From that table come the V and J calls and clone size; the DNA was used to work out D and trimming. The sample table shows around 100,000 clones, and 60% to 80% are seen once. 2% to 3% of the sample is taken by the ten largest.

This clone was seen only a few times. Its recognized antigen is unknown. Per-base qualities were not stored, and no clone one base away is much larger. In total, about 650 healthy bone marrow donors made up the cohort. Cohort members were all nominally healthy when sampled, although unrecorded immune exposures were likely present. The donor was CMV seropositive and belonged to the group of 250 to 300 seropositive cohort members. A peripheral blood sample was provided by each donor, and peripheral blood mononuclear cells were used for TCR beta sequencing. Genomic DNA extraction from the blood cell samples was performed with the Qiagen DNeasy Blood Extraction Kit. Sequenced sample: PBMCs. The receptor was isolated from a man aged 45-60 years in good health and CMV-seropositive.

DNA sequence: TGTGCCAGTATTACGGGACAGGGGGTGAACACTGAAGCTTTCTTT. It encodes CASITGQGVNTEAFF. The rearrangement combines TRBV19 with TRBJ1-1; the junction holds 11 bases that match TRBD1. V is pruned by 7 bases and J by 0 bases, leaving 4 bases of the junction without a gene match. The germline V gene (reference sequence) supplies CDR1 LNHDA and CDR2 SQIVND. From the cysteine up to the phenylalanine, the CDR3 has a length of 15 residues. Of the read, only the CDR3 DNA is kept; its 45 bases are in frame from base 1.